This entry features one T cell receptor (beta chain) sequence. Next came a second PCR, run for about 7 to 12 cycles, which used a sample-barcoded 5' primer along with a J-beta primer mix. One entry per CDR3 protein results from TCRdb running MiXCR on the 5' RACE reads. The table records about 1,400,000 distinct CDR3 sequences, 42% of them present only once. The sample comes from a study of blood T cells in healthy people across ages. This CDR3 has 14 residues. V was trimmed by 4 bases and J by 2 bases, leaving 10 bases between them. The germline gives CDR1 SGHRS, CDR2 YFSETQ. Sequenced: blood. The TCR was taken from a young woman in good health. The chain is built from TRBV5-1 and TRBJ2-1; D remains unclear. Here the CDR3 DNA reads TGCGCCAGCAGCCTTGACACAGCCTACAATGAGCAGTTCTTC. Protein: CASSLDTAYNEQFF.